What follows is one T cell receptor beta chain and its context. This entry is derived from a study of blood T cell repertoires in COVID-19. Between the trimmed V and J ends, which lost 3 bases and 1 base, there was a span of 19 bases. The CDR3 covers 17 residues. CDR1 is SGHRS and CDR2 is YFSETQ in the germline V gene. The table came from immunoSEQ multiplex PCR; TCRdb's copy has only in-frame clones and leaves some out. The sample records over 250,000 clones, around 87% being singletons. Sequencing used peripheral blood. The receptor was isolated from a woman aged 50 to 60 with acute or convalescent COVID-19. J is TRBJ1-2 and V is TRBV5-1; D is possibly TRBD1 (6 bases). The CDR3: CASSSPRGSLLNYGYTF. Here the CDR3 DNA reads TGCGCCAGCAGCTCCCCCAGGGGATCCCTCCTTAACTATGGCTACACCTTC. The entire variable domain, with the rest obtained from reference TRBV5-1 and TRBJ1-2, is as follows: KAGVTQTPRYLIKTRGQQVTLSCSPISGHRSVSWYQQTPGQGLQFLFEYFSETQRNKGNFPGRFSGRQFSNSRSEMNVSTLELGDSALYLCASSSPRGSLLNYGYTFGSGTRLTVV.